What follows are 22 T cell receptor beta chains derived from one specimen sequenced in a study of CD8 T cells in Susac syndrome. RNA in amounts of about 0.5 to 1 ug was reverse transcribed with random hexamers. Using its own MiXCR run on the immunoSEQ multiplex PCR reads, TCRdb lists one record per CDR3 protein. The table lists around 130,000 distinct CDR3 sequences, roughly 94% of them singletons, with around 0.13% in the top ten. The sequencing input was CD4+ T cells from PBMCs. Receptors originate from a human donor with multiple sclerosis.

V is TRBV2 and J is TRBJ1-2, with 8 bases identical to TRBD1. The CDR3 has 15 residues. The V segment lost 4 bases and the J segment 8 bases; nucleotides outside the gene matches: 12. CDR1 and CDR2 from the germline V gene are SNHLY and FYNNEI. This CDR3 is CASSVGQGAYSGYTF. The CDR3 coding sequence is TGTGCCAGCAGTGTAGGGCAGGGGGCATACTCGGGCTACACCTTC.

The chain joins TRBV19 to TRBJ2-7; TRBD2 agrees at 10 bases. The CDR3 has 15 residues. Trimming at V came to 6 bases and at J to 2 bases, leaving 7 bases not matched to a gene. Germline values: CDR1 LNHDA, CDR2 SQIVND (reference sequence). In DNA, the CDR3 is TGTGCCAGTAGCGACGGACTAGCGGTAACCTACGAGCAGTACTTC. Protein sequence: CASSDGLAVTYEQYF.

With respect to this clonotype: The junction departs from the called germline gene at one end, perhaps through a read error. The V call is TRBV7-9, the J call TRBJ1-1; D possibly corresponds to TRBD1 (6 bases). This CDR3 is built from 19 residues. Germline values: CDR1 SEHNR, CDR2 FQNEAQ (reference sequence). The DNA of the CDR3 is TGTGCCAGCAGCCTTGGAGGGACCCCAAGAGGGGGGGACGGCACTGAAGCCTTCTTT. It is translated as CASSLGGTPRGGDGTEAFF.

Only one count was recorded for this clonotype. This chain uses TRBV7-2 with TRBJ1-2; D is perhaps TRBD1 (6 bases). The V gene lost 5 bases and the J gene lost 3 bases, with 16 bases spanning the gap. Germline lookup yields CDR1 SGHTA and CDR2 FQGNSA. This CDR3 contains 15 residues. As DNA, the CDR3 is TGTGCCAGCAGCCTGAGGGGAGGGGGGCACTATGGCTACACCTTC. Its protein is CASSLRGGGHYGYTF. Full variable domain (remainder filled in from reference TRBV7-2 and TRBJ1-2): GAGVSQSPSNKVTEKGKDVELRCDPISGHTALYWYRQSLGQGLEFLIYFQGNSAPDKSGLPSDRFSAERTGGSVSTLTIQRTQQEDSAVYLCASSLRGGGHYGYTFGSGTRLTVV.

The chain carries TRBV5-4 and TRBJ2-7; 9 bases align to TRBD1. This CDR3 has 16 residues. Germline CDR1 and CDR2: SGHNT and YYREEE (reference sequence). J lost 2 bases, V lost 4 bases, and 10 bases had no gene match. As DNA, the CDR3 is TGTGCCAGCAGCCCGCCCGGGACAGGGAGCACCTACGAGCAGTACTTC. Protein sequence: CASSPPGTGSTYEQYF.

This clonotype has just one count. The chain carries TRBV5-4 and TRBJ2-3; a weak D match, TRBD1 (5 bases). This CDR3 region has 15 residues. The germline gives CDR1 SGHNT, CDR2 YYREEE (reference sequence). V was shortened by 4 bases and J by 6 bases, with 18 bases between the two germline ends. The CDR3 bases are TGTGCCAGCAGCCCATCGACAGCCCTAGGGGATACGCAGTATTTT. It is translated as CASSPSTALGDTQYF.

The V call is TRBV4-3, the J call TRBJ2-1; perhaps TRBD2 as D (5 bases). Germline CDR1 reads LGHNA; CDR2 reads YSLEER. V lost 0 bases to trimming and J lost 9 bases, with 9 bases between them. CDR3 length: 13 residues. CDR3 nucleotides: TGCGCCAGCAGCCAAGAGGGTGGGAGTGAGCAGTTCTTC. It translates to CASSQEGGSEQFF.

The V call is TRBV7-9, the J call TRBJ2-6; D not certain. Per germline, CDR1 SEHNR and CDR2 FQNEAQ (reference sequence). V was pared by 10 bases and J by 0 bases, with 10 bases between. This CDR3 spans 14 amino acids. The CDR3 DNA follows: TGTGCCACCCGTTCCAGCTCTGGGGCCAACGTCCTGACTTTC. This gives the protein CATRSSSGANVLTF.

The chain joins TRBV20-1 to TRBJ1-5; D perhaps matches TRBD1 (5 bases). Trimming stripped 4 bases from V and 9 bases from J, with 13 bases between. This CDR3 is built from 12 residues. CDR1 and CDR2 from the germline V gene are DFQATT and SNEGSKA (reference sequence). For the CDR3, the DNA is TGCAGTGCTAAGGAGGGGTTGGGGCCCCAGCATTTT. This translates into CSAKEGLGPQHF.

The chain couples TRBV12-3 or TRBV12-4 to TRBJ2-7, with D possibly matching TRBD1 (6 bases). There are 14 residues in the CDR3. Trimming removed 5 bases from V and 2 bases from J, with 13 bases in between. The CDR3 loop is CASSKYRDTYEQYF. CDR3 nucleotide sequence: TGTGCCAGCAGTAAATACAGGGACACCTACGAGCAGTACTTC.

The chain uses TRBV7-3 and TRBJ1-2, with D possibly TRBD1 on 6 matching bases. CDR1 is SGHTA, CDR2 FQGTGA, per germline. The ends were cut back, 1 base at V and 7 bases at J, with 10 bases in the middle. The CDR3 has 13 residues. The CDR3 protein is CASSLIGGRGYTF. As DNA, the CDR3 is TGTGCCAGCAGCTTAATAGGGGGACGTGGCTACACCTTC.

This chain uses TRBV12-3 or TRBV12-4 with TRBJ2-5; TRBD2 is a possible D gene (6 bases). The CDR3 has 15 residues. V lost 3 bases and J lost 1, with 12 bases in between. The CDR3 nucleotides read TGTGCCAGCAGTTTTTTCGGGAGTGGCCAAGAGACCCAGTACTTC. The encoded protein is CASSFFGSGQETQYF.

The V call is TRBV6-2 or TRBV6-3, the J call TRBJ2-7; weak D call: TRBD1 (6 bases). The CDR3 is made up of 14 amino acids. Between the trimmed V and J ends, which lost 7 bases and 2 bases, there was a span of 15 bases. Germline V gene lookup returns CDR1 MNHEY and CDR2 SVGEGT. CDR3 bases: TGTGCCAGCACCCCTATGGGGGCCGCCTACGAGCAGTACTTC. The encoded protein is CASTPMGAAYEQYF.

This chain joins TRBV6-1 and TRBJ1-4; 9 nucleotides agree with TRBD1. The germline gives CDR1 MNHNS, CDR2 SASEGT. V lost 5 bases and J lost 2; bases outside the gene matches: 12. This CDR3 spans 18 amino acids. The CDR3 DNA follows: TGTGCCAGCAGTCGGACAGGGGCGTATCCTGGGACTAATGAAAAACTGTTTTTT. It specifies CASSRTGAYPGTNEKLFF.

This chain links TRBV2 with TRBJ2-7; a possible D gene is TRBD2 (5 bases). The CDR3 contains 13 residues. V lost 4 bases and J 3 bases, leaving 10 bases between the germline ends. Germline-derived CDR1 and CDR2 are SNHLY and FYNNEI. CDR3 coding DNA: TGTGCCAGCAGTGTATCCGGGATCTACGAGCAGTACTTC. Encoded protein: CASSVSGIYEQYF.

The V and J genes are TRBV9 and TRBJ2-1, with no clear D. The V end lost 5 bases, the J end lost 0 bases, and 12 bases lay between the germline ends. The germline gives CDR1 SGDLS, CDR2 YYNGEE. The CDR3 runs 15 residues. The chain's CDR3 is CASSRASASYNEQFF. DNA of the CDR3: TGTGCCAGCAGTCGAGCGAGTGCCTCCTACAATGAGCAGTTCTTC.

In this sample, this clonotype turned up a few times. The junction does not match germline at one end; this may be a read error. The V gene is TRBV3-1, the J gene TRBJ1-6; no firm D call. Per the germline V gene, CDR1 is LGHDT and CDR2 is YNNKEL (reference sequence). The CDR3 length is 11 residues. The CDR3 region has the DNA TGTGCCAGCAGCCACAATTCGCCCCTCCACTTT. Translated, it gives CASSHNSPLHF.

The chain employs TRBV5-1 and TRBJ1-4; 8 bases are a match to TRBD1. The CDR3 loop spans 13 amino acids. V lost 7 bases to trimming and J lost 5 bases; unmatched junction nucleotides: 4. CDR1 SGHRS and CDR2 YFSETQ come from the germline V gene. The CDR3, as DNA: TGCGCCAGCCGGACAGGGCGAAATGAAAAACTGTTTTTT. Amino acids: CASRTGRNEKLFF.

This chain connects TRBV19 to TRBJ1-1; 7 bases are a match to TRBD1. V was pared by 7 bases and J by 1 base, with 3 bases of the junction left unmatched. The CDR3 is 13 amino acids. Germline CDR1 and CDR2: LNHDA and SQIVND (reference sequence). Written as DNA, the CDR3 is TGTGCCAGTACGGGACAGACGAACACTGAAGCTTTCTTT. It yields the protein CASTGQTNTEAFF.

A few counts support this clonotype. The CDR3 protein is CASSLSSAPYNEQFF. The CDR3 DNA follows: TGCGCCAGCAGCTTGTCGTCGGCTCCTTACAATGAGCAGTTCTTC. The chain couples TRBV5-1 to TRBJ2-1; D remains unclear. CDR3 length: 15 residues. The germline V and J ends were trimmed by 1 base and 4 bases, with 12 bases remaining between them. The V gene's germline CDR1 is SGHRS and CDR2 YFSETQ.

The chain recombines TRBV6-2 or TRBV6-3 with TRBJ2-7; 10 positions agree with TRBD2. Trimming took 8 bases from V and 1 from J; bases not matched to a gene: 5. The germline V gene encodes CDR1 MNHEY and CDR2 SVGEGT. The CDR3 is 14 residues long. For the CDR3, the DNA is TGTGCCAGCCGCGATAGCGGGGGGTCCTACGAGCAGTACTTC. Translating it yields CASRDSGGSYEQYF.

This chain joins TRBV7-9 and TRBJ2-1; D possibly corresponds to TRBD1 (5 bases). Trimming removed 0 bases at V and 6 bases at J, with 12 bases between. CDR1 is SEHNR and CDR2 is FQNEAQ in the germline V gene (reference sequence). CDR3 length: 15 amino acids. The CDR3 region has the DNA TGTGCCAGCAGCTTAGCTCAGGGTAGAAGCAATGAGCAGTTCTTC. Translated, it gives CASSLAQGRSNEQFF.